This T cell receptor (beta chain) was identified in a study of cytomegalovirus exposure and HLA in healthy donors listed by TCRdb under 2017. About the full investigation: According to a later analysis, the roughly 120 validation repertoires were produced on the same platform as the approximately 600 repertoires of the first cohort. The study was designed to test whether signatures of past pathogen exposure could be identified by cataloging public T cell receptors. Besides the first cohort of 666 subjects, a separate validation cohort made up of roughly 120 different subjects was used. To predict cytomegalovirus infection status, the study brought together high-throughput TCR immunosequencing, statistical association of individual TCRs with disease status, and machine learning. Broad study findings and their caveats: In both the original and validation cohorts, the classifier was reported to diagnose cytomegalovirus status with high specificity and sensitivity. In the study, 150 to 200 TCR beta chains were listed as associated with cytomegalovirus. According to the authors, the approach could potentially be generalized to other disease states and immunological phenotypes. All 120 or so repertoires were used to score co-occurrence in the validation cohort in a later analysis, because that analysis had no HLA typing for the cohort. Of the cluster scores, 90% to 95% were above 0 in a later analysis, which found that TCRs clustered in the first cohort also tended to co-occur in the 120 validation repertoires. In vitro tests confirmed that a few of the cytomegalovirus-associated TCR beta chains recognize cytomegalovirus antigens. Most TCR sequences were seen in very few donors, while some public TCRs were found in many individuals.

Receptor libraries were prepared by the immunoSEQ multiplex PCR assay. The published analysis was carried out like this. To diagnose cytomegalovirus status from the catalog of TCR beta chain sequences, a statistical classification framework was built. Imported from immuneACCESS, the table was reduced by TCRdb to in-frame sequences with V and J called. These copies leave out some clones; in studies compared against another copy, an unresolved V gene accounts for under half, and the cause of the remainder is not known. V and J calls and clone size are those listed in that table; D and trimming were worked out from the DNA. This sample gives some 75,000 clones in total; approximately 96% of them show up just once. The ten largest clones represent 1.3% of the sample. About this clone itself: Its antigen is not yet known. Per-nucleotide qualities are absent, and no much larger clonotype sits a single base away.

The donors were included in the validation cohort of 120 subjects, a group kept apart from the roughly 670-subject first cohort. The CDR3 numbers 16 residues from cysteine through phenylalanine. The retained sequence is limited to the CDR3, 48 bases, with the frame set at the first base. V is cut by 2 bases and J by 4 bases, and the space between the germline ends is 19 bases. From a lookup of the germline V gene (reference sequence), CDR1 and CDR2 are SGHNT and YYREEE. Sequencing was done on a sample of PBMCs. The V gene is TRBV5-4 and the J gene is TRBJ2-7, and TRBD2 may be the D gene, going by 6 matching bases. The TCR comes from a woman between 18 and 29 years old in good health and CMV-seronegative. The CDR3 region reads CASSFFPGLTSYEQYF. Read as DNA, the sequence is TGTGCCAGCAGCTTTTTTCCGGGACTTACTAGTTACGAGCAGTACTTC.